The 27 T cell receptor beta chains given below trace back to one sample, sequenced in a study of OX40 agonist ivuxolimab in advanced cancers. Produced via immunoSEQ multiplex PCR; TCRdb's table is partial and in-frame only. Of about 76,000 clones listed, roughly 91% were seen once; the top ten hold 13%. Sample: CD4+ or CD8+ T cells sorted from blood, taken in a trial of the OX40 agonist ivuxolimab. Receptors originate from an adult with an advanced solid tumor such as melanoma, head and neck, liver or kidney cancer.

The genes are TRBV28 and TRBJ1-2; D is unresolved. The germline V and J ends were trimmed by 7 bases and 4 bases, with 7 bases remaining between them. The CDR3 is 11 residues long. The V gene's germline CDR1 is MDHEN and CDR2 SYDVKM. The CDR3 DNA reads TGTGCCAGCACGGAAGGCTATGGCTACACCTTC. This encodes CASTEGYGYTF.

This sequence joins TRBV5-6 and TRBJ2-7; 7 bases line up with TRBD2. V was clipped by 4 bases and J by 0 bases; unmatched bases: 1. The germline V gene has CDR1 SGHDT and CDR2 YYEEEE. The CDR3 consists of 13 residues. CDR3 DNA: TGTGCCAGCAGCGGACTAGTCTCCTACGAGCAGTACTTC. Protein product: CASSGLVSYEQYF. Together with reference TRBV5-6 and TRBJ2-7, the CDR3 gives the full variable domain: DAGVTQSPTHLIKTRGQQVTLRCSPKSGHDTVSWYQQALGQGPQFIFQYYEEEERQRGNFPDRFSGHQFPNYSSELNVNALLLGDSALYLCASSGLVSYEQYFGPGTRLTVT.

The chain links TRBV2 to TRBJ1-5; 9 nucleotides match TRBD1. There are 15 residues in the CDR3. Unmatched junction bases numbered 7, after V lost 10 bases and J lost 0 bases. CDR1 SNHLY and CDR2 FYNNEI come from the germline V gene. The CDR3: CATHRDRASNQPQHF. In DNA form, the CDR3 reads TGTGCCACCCATAGGGACAGGGCTAGCAATCAGCCCCAGCATTTT.

The CDR3 DNA is TGTGCCAGTAGTCCCTCGGGGGGAGAGACCCAGTACTTC. This gives the protein CASSPSGGETQYF. The chain is built from TRBV19 and TRBJ2-5; TRBD2 agrees at 7 bases. The length of the CDR3 is 13 residues. V lost 5 bases, J lost 4 bases, and 4 bases stayed unmatched. CDR1 and CDR2 (germline): LNHDA, SQIVND (reference sequence).

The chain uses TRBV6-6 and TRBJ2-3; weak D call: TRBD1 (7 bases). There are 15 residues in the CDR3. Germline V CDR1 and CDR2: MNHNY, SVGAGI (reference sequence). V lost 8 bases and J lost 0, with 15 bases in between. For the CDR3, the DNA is TGTGCCAGCCTCGGGGCGGGACAGAGCACAGATACGCAGTATTTT. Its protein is CASLGAGQSTDTQYF.

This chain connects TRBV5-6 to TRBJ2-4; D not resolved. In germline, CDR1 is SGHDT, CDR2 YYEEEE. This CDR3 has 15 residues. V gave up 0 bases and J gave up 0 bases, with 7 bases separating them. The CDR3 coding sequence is TGTGCCAGCAGCTTGGGGCAGATAGCCAAAAACATTCAGTACTTC. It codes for CASSLGQIAKNIQYF.

In nucleotides, the CDR3 is TGCGCCAGCAGTACCGACGGTAACTATGGCTACACCTTC. Protein: CASSTDGNYGYTF. The V and J genes are TRBV5-1 and TRBJ1-2, with D unresolved. The CDR3 sequence is 13 residues long. Deletions cut 5 bases from V and 1 base from J, with 9 bases between. The V gene's germline CDR1 is SGHRS and CDR2 YFSETQ.

CDR3 residues: CASRGGLAGSRYEQYF. DNA for the CDR3: TGTGCCAGCAGAGGGGGGCTAGCGGGATCCCGCTACGAGCAGTACTTC. J is TRBJ2-7 and V is TRBV11-2; 9 positions agree with TRBD2. The V gene end was trimmed by 6 bases and the J gene end by 3 bases; junction bases not matched to a gene: 12. The V gene's germline CDR1 is SGHAT and CDR2 FQNNGV. The CDR3 loop spans 16 amino acids.

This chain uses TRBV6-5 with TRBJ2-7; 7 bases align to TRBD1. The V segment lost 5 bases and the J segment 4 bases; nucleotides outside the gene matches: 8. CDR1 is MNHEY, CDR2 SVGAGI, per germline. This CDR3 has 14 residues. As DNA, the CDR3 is TGTGCCAGCAGTGGTTACAGGGGTACGTACGAGCAGTACTTC. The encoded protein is CASSGYRGTYEQYF.

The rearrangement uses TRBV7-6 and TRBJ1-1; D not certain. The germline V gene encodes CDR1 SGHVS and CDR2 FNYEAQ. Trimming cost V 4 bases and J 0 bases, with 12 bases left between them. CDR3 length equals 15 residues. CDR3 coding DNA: TGTGCCAGCAGCTCCCTAGGGCACGTGAACACTGAAGCTTTCTTT. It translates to CASSSLGHVNTEAFF.

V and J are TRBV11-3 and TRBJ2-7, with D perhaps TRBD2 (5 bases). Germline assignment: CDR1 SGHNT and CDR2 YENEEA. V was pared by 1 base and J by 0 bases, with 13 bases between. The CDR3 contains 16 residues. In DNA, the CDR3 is TGTGCCAGCAGCTTAGTGAGGGAGCACCTCTCCTACGAGCAGTACTTC. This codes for CASSLVREHLSYEQYF.

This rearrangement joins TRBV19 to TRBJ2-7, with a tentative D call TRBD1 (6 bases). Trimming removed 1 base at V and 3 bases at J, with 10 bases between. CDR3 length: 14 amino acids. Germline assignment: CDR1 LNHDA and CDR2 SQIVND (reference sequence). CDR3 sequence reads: CASSIGAGVYEQYF. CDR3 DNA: TGTGCCAGTAGTATAGGGGCAGGGGTCTACGAGCAGTACTTC.

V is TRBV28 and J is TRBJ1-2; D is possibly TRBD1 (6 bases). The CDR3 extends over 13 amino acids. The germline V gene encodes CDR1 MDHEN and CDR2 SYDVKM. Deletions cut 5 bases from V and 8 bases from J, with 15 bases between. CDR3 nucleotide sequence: TGTGCCAGCAGTCGCGTGGGGGGCTGGGGCTACACCTTC. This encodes CASSRVGGWGYTF.

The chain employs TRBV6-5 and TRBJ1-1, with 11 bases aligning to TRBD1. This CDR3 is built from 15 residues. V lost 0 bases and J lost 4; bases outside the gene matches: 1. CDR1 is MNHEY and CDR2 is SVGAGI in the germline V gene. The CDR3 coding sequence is TGTGCCAGCAGTTACTCCGGGACAGGGGGCACTGAAGCTTTCTTT. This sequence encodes CASSYSGTGGTEAFF.

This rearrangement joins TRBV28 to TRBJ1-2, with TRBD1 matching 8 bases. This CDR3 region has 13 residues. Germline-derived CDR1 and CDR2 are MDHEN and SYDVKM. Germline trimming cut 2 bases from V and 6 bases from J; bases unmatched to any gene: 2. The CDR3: CASSLPGGDGYTF. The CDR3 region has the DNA TGTGCCAGCAGTTTACCAGGGGGCGATGGCTACACCTTC.

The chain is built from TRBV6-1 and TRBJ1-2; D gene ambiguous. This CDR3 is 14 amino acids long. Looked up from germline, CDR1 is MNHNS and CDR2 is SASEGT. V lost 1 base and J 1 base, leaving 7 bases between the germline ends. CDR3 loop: CASSEGPVNYGYTF. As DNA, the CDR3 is TGTGCCAGCAGTGAAGGGCCGGTTAACTATGGCTACACCTTC.

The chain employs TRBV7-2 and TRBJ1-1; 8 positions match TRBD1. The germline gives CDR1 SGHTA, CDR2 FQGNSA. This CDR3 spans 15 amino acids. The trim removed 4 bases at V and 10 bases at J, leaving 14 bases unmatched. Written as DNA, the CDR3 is TGTGCCAGCAGCTCCCGGGCAGGGGGCGAATTAGGAGCTTTCTTT. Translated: CASSSRAGGELGAFF.

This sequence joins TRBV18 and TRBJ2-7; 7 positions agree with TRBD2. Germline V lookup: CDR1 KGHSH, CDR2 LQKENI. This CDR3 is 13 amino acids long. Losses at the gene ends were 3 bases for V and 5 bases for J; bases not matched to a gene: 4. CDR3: CASSPGGGNEQYF. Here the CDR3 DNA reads TGTGCCAGCTCACCTGGGGGGGGAAACGAGCAGTACTTC. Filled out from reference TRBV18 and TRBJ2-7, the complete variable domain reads NAGVMQNPRHLVRRRGQEARLRCSPMKGHSHVYWYRQLPEEGLKFMVYLQKENIIDESGMPKERFSAEFPKEGPSILRIQQVVRGDSAAYFCASSPGGGNEQYFGPGTRLTVT.

The CDR3 here is CSVESSGSMRGEQYF. The CDR3 DNA sequence: TGCAGCGTTGAATCTAGCGGGAGCATGAGGGGCGAGCAGTACTTC. The chain carries TRBV29-1 and TRBJ2-7, with 10 bases fitting TRBD2. The V segment lost 2 bases and the J segment 6 bases; nucleotides outside the gene matches: 10. The germline V gene encodes CDR1 SQVTM and CDR2 ANQGSEA. This CDR3 region has 15 residues.

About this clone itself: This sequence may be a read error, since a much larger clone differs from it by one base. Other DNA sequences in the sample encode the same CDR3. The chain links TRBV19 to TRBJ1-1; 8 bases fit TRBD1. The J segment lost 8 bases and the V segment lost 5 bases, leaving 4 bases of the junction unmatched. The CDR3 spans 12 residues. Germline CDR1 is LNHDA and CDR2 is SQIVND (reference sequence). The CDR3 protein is CASSAGTGEAFF. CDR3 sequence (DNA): TGTGCCAGTAGTGCCGGGACAGGCGAAGCTTTCTTT.

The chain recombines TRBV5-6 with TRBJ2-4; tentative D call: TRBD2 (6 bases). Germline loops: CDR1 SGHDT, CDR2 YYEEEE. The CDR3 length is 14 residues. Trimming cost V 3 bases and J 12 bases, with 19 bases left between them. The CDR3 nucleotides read TGTGCCAGCAGCTCCTCCGGGACTGGGAGTGGTCAGTACTTC. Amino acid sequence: CASSSSGTGSGQYF.

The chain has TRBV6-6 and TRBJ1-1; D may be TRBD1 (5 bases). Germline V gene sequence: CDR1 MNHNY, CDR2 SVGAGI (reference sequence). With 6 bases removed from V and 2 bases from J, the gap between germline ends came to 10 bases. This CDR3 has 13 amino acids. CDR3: CASSPRDNTEAFF. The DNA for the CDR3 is TGTGCCAGCAGCCCGCGGGACAACACTGAAGCTTTCTTT.

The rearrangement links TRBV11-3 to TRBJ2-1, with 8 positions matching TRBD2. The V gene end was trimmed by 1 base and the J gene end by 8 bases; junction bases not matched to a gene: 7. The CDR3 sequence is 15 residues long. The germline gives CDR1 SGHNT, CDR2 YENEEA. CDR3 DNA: TGTGCCAGCAGCTTAGTAGGGACTAGTCAAGATGAGCAGTTCTTC. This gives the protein CASSLVGTSQDEQFF. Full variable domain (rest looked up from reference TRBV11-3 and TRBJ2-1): EAGVVQSPRYKIIEKKQPVAFWCNPISGHNTLYWYLQNLGQGPELLIRYENEEAVDDSQLPKDRFSAERLKGVDSTLKIQPAELGDSAVYLCASSLVGTSQDEQFFGPGTRLTVL.

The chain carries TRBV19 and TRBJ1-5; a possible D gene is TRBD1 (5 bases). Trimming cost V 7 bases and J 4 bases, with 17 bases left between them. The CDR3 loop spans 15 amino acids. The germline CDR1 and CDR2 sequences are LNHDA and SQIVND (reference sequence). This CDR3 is CASMGRGRENQPQHF. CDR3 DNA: TGTGCCAGTATGGGACGTGGCAGGGAGAATCAGCCCCAGCATTTT.

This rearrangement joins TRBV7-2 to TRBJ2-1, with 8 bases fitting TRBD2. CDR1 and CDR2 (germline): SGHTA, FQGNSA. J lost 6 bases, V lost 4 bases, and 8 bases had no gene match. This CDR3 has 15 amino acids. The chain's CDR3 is CASSSRGGLGNEQFF. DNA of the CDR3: TGTGCCAGCAGCTCCCGGGGGGGGCTGGGCAATGAGCAGTTCTTC.

DNA of the CDR3: TGTGCCAGCAGTTCCCACGCAGGGCAGCCTTCACCCCTCCACTTT. Translation: CASSSHAGQPSPLHF. The rearrangement links TRBV27 to TRBJ1-6; tentatively, D is TRBD1 (5 bases). Germline CDR1 reads MNHEY; CDR2 reads SMNVEV (reference sequence). V shed 4 bases and J shed 9 bases, with 16 bases lying between them. This CDR3 spans 15 amino acids.

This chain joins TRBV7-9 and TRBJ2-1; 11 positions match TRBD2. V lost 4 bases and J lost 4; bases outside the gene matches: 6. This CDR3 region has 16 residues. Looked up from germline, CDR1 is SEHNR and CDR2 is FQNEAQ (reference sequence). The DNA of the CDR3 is TGTGCCAGCAGCTCCCCGGGACTAGCGGTATACAATGAGCAGTTCTTC. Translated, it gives CASSSPGLAVYNEQFF.